What follows are 23 T cell receptor beta chains derived from one specimen sequenced in a study of shared clonotypes between healthy human individuals. Libraries were prepared by immunoSEQ multiplex PCR; TCRdb keeps only in-frame clonotypes and omits some of them. The top ten clones hold around 12% of a sample with about 460,000 clones, 75% to 80% of them seen once. Sequenced sample: PBMCs. These receptors were obtained from a woman between 40 and 50 years old in good health. Some clones in this sample may be carry-over from other donors' samples.

V usage is TRBV10-3 and J usage is TRBJ2-2; D uncertain. CDR3 size: 11 residues. V was cut by 8 bases and J by 2 bases, with 3 bases left in between. Germline assignment: CDR1 ENHRY and CDR2 SYGVKD. CDR3 sequence: CAIGNTGELFF. Here the CDR3 DNA reads TGTGCCATCGGAAACACCGGGGAGCTGTTTTTT.

This chain joins TRBV30 and TRBJ2-7; possibly TRBD1 for D (6 bases). The germline V and J ends were trimmed by 5 bases and 4 bases, with 18 bases remaining between them. CDR3 length equals 14 residues. Germline CDR1 reads GTSNPN; CDR2 reads SVGIG (reference sequence). This chain's CDR3 is CAWDTGQGPYEQYF. DNA of the CDR3: TGTGCCTGGGACACAGGGCAAGGGCCTTACGAGCAGTACTTC. The whole variable domain, filled in from reference TRBV30 and TRBJ2-7, reads SQTIHQWPATLVQPVGSPLSLECTVEGTSNPNLYWYRQAAGRGLQLLFYSVGIGQISSEVPQNLSASRPQDRQFILSSKKLLLSDSGFYLCAWDTGQGPYEQYFGPGTRLTVT.

With respect to this clone: A far larger clone differs by one base, so this is likely a read error. Within the sample, other DNA sequences also encode this same CDR3. The rearrangement uses TRBV29-1 and TRBJ1-1; tentative D call: TRBD1 (5 bases). This CDR3 contains 13 residues. The V gene's germline CDR1 is SQVTM and CDR2 ANQGSEA. CDR3 sequence (DNA): TGCAGCGTTGAAAAGGGGCAGAACACTGAGGCTTTCTTT. It is translated as CSVEKGQNTEAFF.

In this sample, this clone turned up a few times. The V and J genes are TRBV19 and TRBJ2-1; 7 bases map to TRBD1. V lost 5 bases to trimming and J lost 6 bases; unmatched junction nucleotides: 4. This CDR3 contains 13 residues. Germline V CDR1 and CDR2: LNHDA, SQIVND (reference sequence). CDR3 nucleotides: TGTGCCAGTAGTTGGGACAGATTCAATGAGCAGTTCTTC. The encoded protein is CASSWDRFNEQFF. Filled out from reference TRBV19 and TRBJ2-1, the complete variable domain reads DGGITQSPKYLFRKEGQNVTLSCEQNLNHDAMYWYRQDPGQGLRLIYYSQIVNDFQKGDIAEGYSVSREKKESFPLTVTSAQKNPTAFYLCASSWDRFNEQFFGPGTRLTVL.

Concerning this clone itself: A much larger clone sits a single nucleotide away, making a read error possible. The genes are TRBV10-2 and TRBJ2-7; no clear D. Trimming pared 2 bases from V and 6 bases from J, leaving 8 bases between. Germline assignment: CDR1 WSHSY and CDR2 SAAADI. The CDR3 covers 12 residues. CDR3 nucleotides: TGCGCCAGCAGTGAGCCGGGCCGCGAGCAGTACTTC. Translated, it gives CASSEPGREQYF.

This clone was detected only once. The chain is built from TRBV7-8 and TRBJ1-1; D gene unclear. V was clipped by 1 base and J by 1 base, with 7 bases between them. Looked up from germline, CDR1 is SGHVS and CDR2 is FQNEAQ. The CDR3 is 14 residues long. The CDR3 is CASSLDSPNTEAFF. For the CDR3, the DNA is TGTGCCAGCAGCTTAGACAGCCCGAACACTGAAGCTTTCTTT. The whole variable domain, filled in from reference TRBV7-8 and TRBJ1-1, reads GAGVSQSPRYKVAKRGQDVALRCDPISGHVSLFWYQQALGQGPEFLTYFQNEAQLDKSGLPSDRFFAERPEGSVSTLKIQRTQQEDSAVYLCASSLDSPNTEAFFGQGTRLTVV.

This chain joins TRBV4-2 and TRBJ2-2, with 11 bases aligning to TRBD2. CDR1 LGHNA and CDR2 YNFKEQ come from the germline V gene. V dropped 0 bases and J dropped 7; count of bases not matched to a gene: 7. The length of the CDR3 is 17 residues. The CDR3 region has the DNA TGTGCCAGCAGCCAAGAGCTAGCGGGAGGCCTTGGCGGGGAGCTGTTTTTT. Its protein is CASSQELAGGLGGELFF.

A single count supports this clone. V gene TRBV19 combines with J gene TRBJ2-1, with TRBD2 as a possible D gene (6 bases). Trimming took 6 bases from V and 5 from J, leaving 20 bases between them. The CDR3 has 16 residues. Germline CDR1 is LNHDA and CDR2 is SQIVND (reference sequence). The CDR3 spells CASRRGTGEIHNEQFF. CDR3 nucleotide sequence: TGTGCCAGTAGACGCGGGACGGGTGAGATTCACAATGAGCAGTTCTTC.

This chain links TRBV25-1 with TRBJ2-5, with D possibly being TRBD1 (6 bases). This CDR3 spans 13 amino acids. Germline lookup yields CDR1 MGHDK and CDR2 SYGVNS. Trimming took off 2 bases at V and 5 bases at J, with 9 bases between the two ends. The CDR3 sequence: CASSELTGETQYF. CDR3 nucleotides: TGTGCCAGCAGTGAACTCACAGGGGAGACCCAGTACTTC.

This clone was seen only once. V usage is TRBV5-1 and J usage is TRBJ2-5; D is ambiguous. Germline V gene data show CDR1 as SGHRS and CDR2 as YFSETQ. V dropped 2 bases and J dropped 4 bases, with 6 bases sitting between them. This CDR3 comprises 12 residues. The CDR3 DNA is TGCGCCAGCAGCTTTTGGGGAGAGACCCAGTACTTC. Amino acids: CASSFWGETQYF.

The J gene is TRBJ2-1, the V gene TRBV14, with 9 positions matching TRBD2. V dropped 4 bases and J dropped 5; count of bases not matched to a gene: 9. CDR3 length: 16 amino acids. CDR1 is SGHDN and CDR2 is FVKESK in the germline V gene. The CDR3 region is CASSRMTSGRDNEQFF. The CDR3 bases are TGTGCCAGCAGCCGAATGACTAGCGGACGTGACAATGAGCAGTTCTTC.

The genes are TRBV4-2 and TRBJ2-1, with a tentative D call TRBD1 (5 bases). The CDR3 is 15 amino acids. Germline loops: CDR1 LGHNA, CDR2 YNFKEQ. The V and J ends lost 0 bases and 8 bases respectively, with 14 bases between them. The CDR3 is CASSQDRALGYEQFF. CDR3 nucleotides: TGTGCCAGCAGCCAAGACAGGGCCCTGGGGTATGAGCAGTTCTTC.

This chain links TRBV5-4 with TRBJ1-2, with a possible D match to TRBD1 (5 bases). Germline V lookup: CDR1 SGHNT, CDR2 YYREEE (reference sequence). V dropped 5 bases and J dropped 2 bases, with 10 bases sitting between them. This CDR3 contains 13 residues. CDR3 DNA: TGTGCCAGCAGACAACAGGAGAACTATGGCTACACCTTC. Residues: CASRQQENYGYTF.

This clone was recorded at least ten times. The rearrangement joins TRBV5-4 to TRBJ2-3; 7 positions agree with TRBD2. This CDR3 is 15 amino acids long. From germline, CDR1 is SGHNT and CDR2 YYREEE (reference sequence). V lost 4 bases, J lost 1 base, and 6 bases stayed unmatched. CDR3 amino acids: CASSTGLGRTDTQYF. The CDR3 nucleotides are TGTGCCAGCAGCACCGGACTAGGGCGCACAGATACGCAGTATTTT. Supplemented by reference TRBV5-4 and TRBJ2-3, the full variable domain reads ETGVTQSPTHLIKTRGQQVTLRCSSQSGHNTVSWYQQALGQGPQFIFQYYREEENGRGNFPPRFSGLQFPNYSSELNVNALELDDSALYLCASSTGLGRTDTQYFGPGTRLTVL.

J is TRBJ2-3 and V is TRBV10-3, with 9 bases lining up with TRBD1. The CDR3 covers 14 residues. V shed 6 bases, J shed 4 bases, and the junction held 5 bases outside the gene matches. Germline loops: CDR1 ENHRY, CDR2 SYGVKD. This chain's CDR3 is CAIRGGQGSDTQYF. The CDR3 DNA follows: TGTGCCATCAGAGGAGGACAGGGGTCAGATACGCAGTATTTT.

J is TRBJ1-2 and V is TRBV13; D might be TRBD1 (6 bases). Germline V gives CDR1 PRHDT, CDR2 FYEKMQ (reference sequence). The length of the CDR3 is 15 residues. V shed 5 bases and J shed 2 bases, with 15 bases lying between them. CDR3: CASSPRPDRNYGYTF. Written as DNA, the CDR3 is TGTGCCAGCAGCCCGAGGCCAGACAGGAACTATGGCTACACCTTC.

This chain links TRBV29-1 with TRBJ2-1; 9 bases are shared with TRBD2. Germline loops: CDR1 SQVTM, CDR2 ANQGSEA. The V gene end was trimmed by 4 bases and the J gene end by 3 bases; junction bases not matched to a gene: 4. The CDR3 sequence is 14 residues long. CDR3 residues: CSVVTSGLYNEQFF. The CDR3 region has the DNA TGCAGCGTTGTGACTAGCGGACTCTACAATGAGCAGTTCTTC.

The V and J genes are TRBV7-6 and TRBJ2-2, with a possible D match to TRBD2 (5 bases). CDR3 length: 15 residues. Between the trimmed V and J ends, which lost 5 bases and 5 bases, there was a span of 15 bases. Germline V CDR1 and CDR2: SGHVS, FNYEAQ. The CDR3 DNA follows: TGTGCCAGCAGCATTAGCGCGGGTAGAACCGGGGAGCTGTTTTTT. This gives the protein CASSISAGRTGELFF.

V usage is TRBV4-3 and J usage is TRBJ2-5, with TRBD1 identical over 12 bases. The CDR3 is 15 residues long. Germline CDR1 is LGHNA and CDR2 is YSLEER. V dropped 10 bases and J dropped 1; count of bases not matched to a gene: 7. The CDR3 sequence is CANSQGQGAQETQYF. The CDR3, as DNA: TGCGCCAATAGCCAGGGACAGGGGGCCCAAGAGACCCAGTACTTC.

In the case of this clone: A far larger clone is a single base away, which makes a read error likely. The chain is built from TRBV10-2 and TRBJ2-2; perhaps TRBD2 as D (6 bases). The CDR3 spans 17 residues. Germline loops: CDR1 WSHSY, CDR2 SAAADI. CDR3 sequence (DNA): TGCGCCAGCAGTGAGTCGGTGCGGGGCGCGGACACCGGGGAGCCGTTTTTT. This gives the protein CASSESVRGADTGEPFF.

The chain links TRBV7-3 to TRBJ2-3, with D possibly called TRBD1 or TRBD2 (5 bases each). Trimming took off 2 bases at V and 7 bases at J, with 16 bases between the two ends. Germline values: CDR1 SGHTA, CDR2 FQGTGA. The CDR3 spans 15 residues. This CDR3 is CASSLGGERGNTQYF. The CDR3 DNA reads as TGTGCCAGCAGCTTAGGGGGAGAGCGTGGGAATACGCAGTATTTT.

This chain connects TRBV14 to TRBJ2-7, with 9 bases fitting TRBD1. Germline assignment: CDR1 SGHDN and CDR2 FVKESK. V shed 1 base, J shed 0 bases, and the junction held 13 bases outside the gene matches. The CDR3 spans 19 residues. CDR3 DNA sequence: TGTGCCAGCAGCCAAGGGGCCCCCTATGACAGGGGGAGCTCCTACGAGCAGTACTTC. Encoded protein: CASSQGAPYDRGSSYEQYF.

The rearrangement joins TRBV18 to TRBJ2-5; TRBD1 agrees at 8 bases. The CDR3 sequence is 17 residues long. The J segment lost 7 bases and the V segment lost 0 bases, leaving 13 bases of the junction unmatched. CDR1 and CDR2 from the germline V gene are KGHSH and LQKENI. The CDR3 region has the DNA TGTGCCAGCTCACCACCGATCGGCAGGGGGCCCGGGGGGACCCAGTACTTC. Its translation: CASSPPIGRGPGGTQYF.